This is a list of T cell receptor beta chains from one sample in a study of T cell repertoires in cytomegalovirus infection. MiXCR, run by TCRdb on the reads, gives a single entry per CDR3 protein. The repertoire holds about 270,000 distinct CDR3 sequences, under 25% seen once, with 15% to 20% in the top ten. The antigens of these receptors remain unknown. The source was cultured PBMCs, collected from culture after CMV antigen stimulation. All receptors come from a human donor in good health (CMV status not recorded). Some clones in this sample may be carry-over from other donors' samples. The CDR3 runs from the conserved cysteine through the conserved F or W. The D gene is left open where the match is weak. The size field is filled for only some rows; it gives once, few, many or a size class.

>TRBJ1-1|TRBD1|TRBV10-3|few|15
TGTGCCATCAGTGGTCTGGGACAGTCCCGGACTGAAGCTTTCTTT
CAISGLGQSRTEAFF
>TRBJ2-7|TRBD1|TRBV29-1|few|13
TGCAGCGTTTCCGACAGGGGATTGGCCGAGCAGTACTTC
CSVSDRGLAEQYF
>TRBJ2-2|TRBD1|TRBV20-1|few|14
TGCAGTGCTTTCCCAGGGGGAACCACCGGGGAGCTGTTTTTT
CSAFPGGTTGELFF
>TRBJ2-1|TRBD2|TRBV6-1|-|17
TGTGCCAGCAGTGGAACTAGCGGGAGGGCTCCAGGGGATGAGCAGTTCTTC
CASSGTSGRAPGDEQFF
>TRBJ2-5|-|TRBV5-4|-|16
TGTGCCAGCAGTAACTTGTTACGGGATTTAGGAGAGACCCAGTACTTC
CASSNLLRDLGETQYF
>TRBJ1-2|TRBD1|TRBV7-9|many|14
TGTGCCAGCAGCTTCACGACAGGGGCTCTCGGCTACACCTTC
CASSFTTGALGYTF
>TRBJ2-1|-|TRBV19|-|13
TGTGCCAGTAGAGAAGGAGGTCGGGGTGAGCAGTTCTTC
CASREGGRGEQFF
>TRBJ2-7|-|TRBV28|-|14
TGTGCCAGCAGTTTATGGGGAGTCTCCTACGAGCAGTACTTC
CASSLWGVSYEQYF
>TRBJ1-1|-|TRBV7-3|-|13
TGTGCCAGCAGCACCGGACCAGACACTGAAGCTTTCTTT
CASSTGPDTEAFF
>TRBJ1-2|-|TRBV10-3|-|14
TGTGCCATCAGTGGGTCCAGCCAGCGCTATGGCTACACCTTC
CAISGSSQRYGYTF
>TRBJ1-1|-|TRBV7-9|few|14
TGTGCCAGCAGCTTAGGACGACAAACAAAAGAAGCTTTCTTT
CASSLGRQTKEAFF
>TRBJ1-6|TRBD1|TRBV7-2|many|14
TGTGCCAGCAGCCCGGGACAGTCGATTTCACCCCTCCACTTT
CASSPGQSISPLHF
>TRBJ2-7|TRBD2|TRBV7-8|many|14
TGTGCCAGCAGCTTACGTCCTAGCGGGGATACCCGGTACTTC
CASSLRPSGDTRYF
>TRBJ2-1|-|TRBV11-3|many|12
TGTGCCAGCAGCCCCCTAGGGTATGAGCAGTTCTTC
CASSPLGYEQFF
>TRBJ1-2|-|TRBV12-3/TRBV12-4|many|14
TGTGCCAGCAGCCCCGCAGGGTCACGCTATGGCTACACCTTC
CASSPAGSRYGYTF
>TRBJ2-5|TRBD2|TRBV12-3/TRBV12-4|-|15
TGTGCCAGCAGCTCAGGGGCTAGCGGGCGCGAGACCCAGTACTTC
CASSSGASGRETQYF
>TRBJ1-1|TRBD1|TRBV6-1|many|15
TGTGCCAGCAGTCGAAAAGCGACAGGGGGGACTGAAGCTTTCTTT
CASSRKATGGTEAFF
>TRBJ2-2|TRBD2|TRBV20-1|-|14
TGCAGTGCTATCGGGACTAGGACCAACGGGGAGCTGTTTTTT
CSAIGTRTNGELFF
>TRBJ2-7|TRBD2|TRBV12-3/TRBV12-4|-|13
TGTGCCAGCAGTTTTAAAGCGGGAAGCGAGCAGTACTTC
CASSFKAGSEQYF
>TRBJ1-5|-|TRBV7-2|many|13
TGTGCCAGCAGCACGCAACAGGGCCAGCCCCAGCATTTT
CASSTQQGQPQHF
>TRBJ2-2|-|TRBV11-3|-|11
TGTGCCAGCAGGATGAGCGGGGAGCTGTTTTTT
CASRMSGELFF
>TRBJ1-1|-|TRBV7-9|few|17
TGTGCCAGCAGCTTCACTGAGTCGGGGGAGGGCCGCACTGAAGCTTTCTTT
CASSFTESGEGRTEAFF
>TRBJ1-1|-|TRBV6-2/TRBV6-3|-|15
TGTGCCAGCAGTTCCCCGGCAAGAATGAACACTGAAGCTTTCTTT
CASSSPARMNTEAFF
>TRBJ2-2|TRBD1|TRBV7-2|many|12
TGTGCCAGCAGCTTGAGGGGGCGGGAGCTGTTTTTT
CASSLRGRELFF
>TRBJ2-1|-|TRBV7-2|many|15
TGTGCCAGCAGCCCCCCCGGGCTAGCTTGGAATGAGCAGTTCTTC
CASSPPGLAWNEQFF
>TRBJ1-5|-|TRBV19|-|15
TGTGCCAGTAGTATCATCGGGGGTGGCAATCAGCCCCAGCATTTT
CASSIIGGGNQPQHF
>TRBJ2-1|-|TRBV7-2|few|13
TGTGCCAGCAGCTTAACCTACAACAATGAGCAGTTCTTC
CASSLTYNNEQFF
>TRBJ1-6|-|TRBV7-2|many|12
TGTGCCAGCAGCTTGGTGGGTTCACCCCTCCACTTT
CASSLVGSPLHF
>TRBJ1-1|-|TRBV12-3/TRBV12-4|-|13
TGTGCCAGCAGTTTTAATTTTGCGTATGAAGCTTTCTTT
CASSFNFAYEAFF
>TRBJ2-5|TRBD1|TRBV7-2|many|16
TGTGCCAGCAGCTTATCTTTTAGCAGGGGGCAAGAGACCCAGTACTTC
CASSLSFSRGQETQYF
>TRBJ2-2|-|TRBV19|-|18
TGTGCCAGTAGTATAGCCTTAAGCAGGGGCCTTTACACCGGGGTGCTGTTTTTT
CASSIALSRGLYTGVLFF
>TRBJ1-1|-|TRBV2|-|15
TGTGCCAGCAGTGTTGGGTCGAATCTCCACACTGAAGCTTTCTTT
CASSVGSNLHTEAFF
>TRBJ2-2|TRBD2|TRBV7-6|many|16
TGTGCCAGCAGCCCTGTGCCTGGCGGGAGGTCATTTCGGCTGTTTTTT
CASSPVPGGRSFRLFF
>TRBJ2-5|-|TRBV19|-|12
TGTGCCAGTAGCGGGAGAGACGAGACCCAGTACTTC
CASSGRDETQYF
>TRBJ1-4|-|TRBV7-2|many|14
TGTGCCAGCAGCTCCTGGACAGAAAGGGAAAAACTGTTTTTT
CASSSWTEREKLFF
>TRBJ1-1|TRBD1|TRBV11-2|-|17
TGTGCCAGCAGCTTTAGTAGAGGGACAGGATTGAACACTGAAGCTTTCTTT
CASSFSRGTGLNTEAFF
>TRBJ2-5|-|TRBV7-2|many|13
TGTGCCAGCAGCTTACAAGAACAAGAGACCCAGTACTTC
CASSLQEQETQYF
>TRBJ1-2|TRBD1|TRBV19|-|12
TGTGCCAGTAACGACAGGGGGTATGGCTACACCTTC
CASNDRGYGYTF
>TRBJ2-7|TRBD2|TRBV28|few|14
TGTGCCAGCAAACCCGGGACTAGCGGGTACGAGCAGTACTTC
CASKPGTSGYEQYF